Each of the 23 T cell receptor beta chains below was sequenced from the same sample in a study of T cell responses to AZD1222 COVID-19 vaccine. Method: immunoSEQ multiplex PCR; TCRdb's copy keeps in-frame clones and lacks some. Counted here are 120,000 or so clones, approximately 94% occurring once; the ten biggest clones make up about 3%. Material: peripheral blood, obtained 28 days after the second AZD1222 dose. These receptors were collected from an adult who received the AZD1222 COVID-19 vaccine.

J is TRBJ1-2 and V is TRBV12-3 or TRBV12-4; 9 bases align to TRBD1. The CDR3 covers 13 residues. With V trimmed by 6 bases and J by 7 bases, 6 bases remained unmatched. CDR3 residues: CASRLQGAGGYTF. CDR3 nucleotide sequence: TGTGCCAGCAGATTACAGGGGGCAGGTGGCTACACCTTC.

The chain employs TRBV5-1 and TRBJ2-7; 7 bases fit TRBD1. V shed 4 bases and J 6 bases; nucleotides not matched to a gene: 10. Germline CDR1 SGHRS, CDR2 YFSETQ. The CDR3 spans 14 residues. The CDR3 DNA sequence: TGCGCCAGCAGCCCGGGGACAGCTCCCACCGAGCAGTACTTC. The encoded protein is CASSPGTAPTEQYF. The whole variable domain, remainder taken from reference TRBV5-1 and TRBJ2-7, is KAGVTQTPRYLIKTRGQQVTLSCSPISGHRSVSWYQQTPGQGLQFLFEYFSETQRNKGNFPGRFSGRQFSNSRSEMNVSTLELGDSALYLCASSPGTAPTEQYFGPGTRLTVT.

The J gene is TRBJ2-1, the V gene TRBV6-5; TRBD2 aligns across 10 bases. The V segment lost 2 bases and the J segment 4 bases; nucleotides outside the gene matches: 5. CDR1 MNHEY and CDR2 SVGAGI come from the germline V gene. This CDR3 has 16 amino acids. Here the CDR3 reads CASSYRGLADYNEQFF. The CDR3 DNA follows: TGTGCCAGCAGTTACCGCGGACTAGCGGATTACAATGAGCAGTTCTTC.

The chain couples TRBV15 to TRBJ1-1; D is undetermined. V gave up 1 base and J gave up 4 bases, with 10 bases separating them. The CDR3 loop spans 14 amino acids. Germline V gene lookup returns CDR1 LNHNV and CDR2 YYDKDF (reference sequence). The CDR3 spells CATSRVHGFTEAFF. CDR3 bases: TGTGCCACCAGCAGAGTCCACGGGTTCACTGAAGCTTTCTTT.

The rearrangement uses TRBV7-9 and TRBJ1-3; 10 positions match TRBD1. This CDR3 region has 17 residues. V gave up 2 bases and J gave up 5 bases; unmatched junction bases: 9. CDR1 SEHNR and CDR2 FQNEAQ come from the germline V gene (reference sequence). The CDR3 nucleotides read TGTGCCAGCAGCTTATTAACCTTTGACAGGGGGCGAAACACCATATATTTT. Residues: CASSLLTFDRGRNTIYF.

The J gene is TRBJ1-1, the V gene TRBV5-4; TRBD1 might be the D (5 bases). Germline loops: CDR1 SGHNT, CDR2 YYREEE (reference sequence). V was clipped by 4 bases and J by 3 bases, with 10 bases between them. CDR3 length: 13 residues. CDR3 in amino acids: CASSRGGYTEAFF. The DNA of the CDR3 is TGTGCCAGCAGCCGGGGGGGGTACACTGAAGCTTTCTTT.

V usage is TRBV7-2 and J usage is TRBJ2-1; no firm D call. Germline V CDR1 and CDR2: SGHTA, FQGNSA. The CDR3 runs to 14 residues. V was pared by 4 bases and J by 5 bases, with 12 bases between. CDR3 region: CASSSPRSNNEQFF. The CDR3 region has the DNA TGTGCCAGCAGCTCTCCCCGGTCCAACAATGAGCAGTTCTTC.

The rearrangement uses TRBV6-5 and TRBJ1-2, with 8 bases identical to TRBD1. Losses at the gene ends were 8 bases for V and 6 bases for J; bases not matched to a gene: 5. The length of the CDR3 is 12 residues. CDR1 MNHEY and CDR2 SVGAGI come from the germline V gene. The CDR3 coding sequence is TGTGCCAGCGTTGGACAGGGTCATGGCTACACCTTC. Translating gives CASVGQGHGYTF.

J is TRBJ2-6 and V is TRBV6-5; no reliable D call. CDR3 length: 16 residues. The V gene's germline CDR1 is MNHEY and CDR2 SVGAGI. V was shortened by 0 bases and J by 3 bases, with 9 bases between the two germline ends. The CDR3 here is CASSYSSANGANVLTF. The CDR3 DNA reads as TGTGCCAGCAGTTACTCGTCAGCGAATGGGGCCAACGTCCTGACTTTC.

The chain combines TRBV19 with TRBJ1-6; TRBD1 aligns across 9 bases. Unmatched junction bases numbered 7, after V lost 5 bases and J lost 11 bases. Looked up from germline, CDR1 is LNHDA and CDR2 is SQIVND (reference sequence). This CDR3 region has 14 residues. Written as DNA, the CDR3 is TGTGCCAGTAGTCCCGGGACAGGGAATCCACCCCTCCACTTT. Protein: CASSPGTGNPPLHF. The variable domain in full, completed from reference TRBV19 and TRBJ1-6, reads DGGITQSPKYLFRKEGQNVTLSCEQNLNHDAMYWYRQDPGQGLRLIYYSQIVNDFQKGDIAEGYSVSREKKESFPLTVTSAQKNPTAFYLCASSPGTGNPPLHFGNGTRLTVT.

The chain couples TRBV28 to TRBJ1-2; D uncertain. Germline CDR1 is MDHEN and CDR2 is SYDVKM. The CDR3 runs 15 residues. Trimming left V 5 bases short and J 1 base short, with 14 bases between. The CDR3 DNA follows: TGTGCCAGCAGTCCGGGGAGGAATTTTAACTATGGCTACACCTTC. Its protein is CASSPGRNFNYGYTF.

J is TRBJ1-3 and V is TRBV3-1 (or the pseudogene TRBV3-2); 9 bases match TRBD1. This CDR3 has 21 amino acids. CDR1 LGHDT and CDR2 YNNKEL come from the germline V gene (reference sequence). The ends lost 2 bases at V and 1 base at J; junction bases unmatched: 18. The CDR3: CASSQPVTGTGFGQSGNTIYF. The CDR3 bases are TGTGCCAGCAGCCAACCGGTAACCGGGACAGGGTTTGGACAGTCTGGAAACACCATATATTTT.

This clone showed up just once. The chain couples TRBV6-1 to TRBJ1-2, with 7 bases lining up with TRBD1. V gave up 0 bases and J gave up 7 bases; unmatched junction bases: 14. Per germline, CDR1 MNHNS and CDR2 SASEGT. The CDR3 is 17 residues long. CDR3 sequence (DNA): TGTGCCAGCAGTGAAGCGGGCGGCATGACAGGGTCGAGTGGCTACACCTTC. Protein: CASSEAGGMTGSSGYTF.

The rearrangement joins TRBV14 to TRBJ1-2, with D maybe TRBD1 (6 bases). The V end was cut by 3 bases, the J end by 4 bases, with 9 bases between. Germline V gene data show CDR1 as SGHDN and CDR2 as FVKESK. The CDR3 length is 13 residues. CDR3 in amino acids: CASSQDSLYGYTF. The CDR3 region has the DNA TGTGCCAGCAGCCAGGACAGTCTCTATGGCTACACCTTC.

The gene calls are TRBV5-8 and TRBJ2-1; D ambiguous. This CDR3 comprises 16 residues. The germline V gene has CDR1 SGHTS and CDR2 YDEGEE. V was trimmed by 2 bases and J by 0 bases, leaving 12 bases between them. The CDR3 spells CASSFHTRSSYNEQFF. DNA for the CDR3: TGTGCCAGCAGCTTTCACACCCGAAGCTCCTACAATGAGCAGTTCTTC.

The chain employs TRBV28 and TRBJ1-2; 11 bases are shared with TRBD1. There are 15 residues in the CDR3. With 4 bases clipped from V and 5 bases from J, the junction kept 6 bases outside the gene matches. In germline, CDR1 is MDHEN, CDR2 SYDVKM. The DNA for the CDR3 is TGTGCCAGCAGTTCCCGGACAGGGGGCGGGTATGGCTACACCTTC. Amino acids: CASSSRTGGGYGYTF.

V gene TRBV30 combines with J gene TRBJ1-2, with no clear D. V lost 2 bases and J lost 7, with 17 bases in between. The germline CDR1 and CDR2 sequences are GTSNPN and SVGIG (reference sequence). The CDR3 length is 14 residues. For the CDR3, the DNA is TGTGCCTGGAGTCCCGGAGGAGGCGGCGCTGGCTACACCTTC. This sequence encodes CAWSPGGGGAGYTF. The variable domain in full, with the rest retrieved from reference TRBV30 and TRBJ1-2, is SQTIHQWPATLVQPVGSPLSLECTVEGTSNPNLYWYRQAAGRGLQLLFYSVGIGQISSEVPQNLSASRPQDRQFILSSKKLLLSDSGFYLCAWSPGGGGAGYTFGSGTRLTVV.

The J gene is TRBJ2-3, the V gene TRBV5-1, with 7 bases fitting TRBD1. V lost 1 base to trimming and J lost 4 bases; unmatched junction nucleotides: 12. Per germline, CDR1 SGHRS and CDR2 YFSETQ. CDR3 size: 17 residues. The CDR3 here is CASSLIVSGDSSDTQYF. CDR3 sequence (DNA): TGCGCCAGCAGCTTGATCGTCTCCGGGGACAGTTCAGATACGCAGTATTTT.

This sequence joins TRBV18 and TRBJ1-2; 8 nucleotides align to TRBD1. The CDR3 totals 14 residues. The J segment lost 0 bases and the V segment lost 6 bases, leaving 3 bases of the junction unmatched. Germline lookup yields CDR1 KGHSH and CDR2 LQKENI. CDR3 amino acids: CASSRTGSNYGYTF. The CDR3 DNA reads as TGTGCCAGCTCCCGGACAGGGTCTAACTATGGCTACACCTTC.

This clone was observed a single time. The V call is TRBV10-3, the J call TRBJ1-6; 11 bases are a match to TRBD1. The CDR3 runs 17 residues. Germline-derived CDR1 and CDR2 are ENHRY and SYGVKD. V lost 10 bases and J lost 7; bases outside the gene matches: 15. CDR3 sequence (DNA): TGTGCCACCCACTCGCAAACCGGACAGGGGGCGAATTCACCCCTCCACTTT. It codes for CATHSQTGQGANSPLHF.

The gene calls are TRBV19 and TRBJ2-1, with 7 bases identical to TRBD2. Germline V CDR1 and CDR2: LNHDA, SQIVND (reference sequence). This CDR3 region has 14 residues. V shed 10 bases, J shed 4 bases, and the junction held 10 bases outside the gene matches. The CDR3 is CATDPGGRYNEQFF. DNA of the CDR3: TGTGCCACCGACCCGGGGGGTCGTTACAATGAGCAGTTCTTC.

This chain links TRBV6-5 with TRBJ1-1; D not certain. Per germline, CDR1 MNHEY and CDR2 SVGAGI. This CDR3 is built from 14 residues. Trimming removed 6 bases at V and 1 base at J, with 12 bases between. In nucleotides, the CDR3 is TGTGCCAGCAGCCTCGGTCCCGGGAACACTGAAGCTTTCTTT. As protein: CASSLGPGNTEAFF.

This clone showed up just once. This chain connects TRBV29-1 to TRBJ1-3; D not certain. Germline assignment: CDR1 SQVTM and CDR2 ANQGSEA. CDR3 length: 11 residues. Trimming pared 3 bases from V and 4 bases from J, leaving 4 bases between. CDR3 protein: CSVEGGNTIYF. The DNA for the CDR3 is TGCAGCGTTGAGGGGGGAAACACCATATATTTT.